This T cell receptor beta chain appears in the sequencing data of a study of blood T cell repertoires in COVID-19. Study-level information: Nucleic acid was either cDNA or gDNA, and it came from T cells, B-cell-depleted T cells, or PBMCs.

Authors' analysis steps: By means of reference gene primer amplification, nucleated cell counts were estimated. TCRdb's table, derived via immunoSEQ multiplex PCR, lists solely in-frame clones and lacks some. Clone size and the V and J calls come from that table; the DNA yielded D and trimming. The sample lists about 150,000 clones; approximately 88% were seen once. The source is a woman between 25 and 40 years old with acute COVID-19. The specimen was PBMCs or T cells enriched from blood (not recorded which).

This chain's CDR3 is CSASTDRVNQPQHF. The CDR3 bases are TGCAGTGCTAGTACTGACAGGGTCAATCAGCCCCAGCATTTT. This chain uses TRBV20-1 with TRBJ1-5; 7 positions match TRBD1. CDR3 length: 14 amino acids. Germline CDR1 reads DFQATT; CDR2 reads SNEGSKA (reference sequence). V lost 3 bases to trimming and J lost 3 bases; unmatched junction nucleotides: 5.